This entry lists 21 T cell receptor beta chains sequenced from one sample in a study of T cell repertoires in cytomegalovirus infection. No antigens are known for them. TCRdb reanalysed the reads using MiXCR and keeps one entry per CDR3 protein. The sample comprises roughly 500,000 distinct CDR3 sequences, approximately 40% of which are singletons, and 40% to 50% rests with the top ten. The sequences come from cultured PBMCs, collected from culture after CMV antigen stimulation. The receptors were gathered from a human donor in good health (CMV status not recorded). Some clones in this sample may be carry-over from other donors' samples.

The CDR3 is CASRNRERGLVRSGNTIYF. The CDR3 nucleotides read TGTGCCAGCAGAAACAGGGAGAGGGGCTTAGTACGCTCTGGAAACACCATATATTTT. J is TRBJ1-3 and V is TRBV12-3 or TRBV12-4, with D perhaps TRBD1 (6 bases). Trimming stripped 6 bases from V and 0 bases from J, with 24 bases between. This CDR3 contains 19 residues.

This clonotype was counted a few times. V is TRBV12-3 or TRBV12-4 and J is TRBJ2-1; weak D call: TRBD1 (6 bases). The CDR3 has 15 amino acids. Trimming pared 7 bases from V and 4 bases from J, leaving 17 bases between. CDR3 bases: TGTGCCAGCAAAATTTGGACAGACCCATACAATGAGCAGTTCTTC. It encodes CASKIWTDPYNEQFF.

The chain couples TRBV20-1 to TRBJ1-2; D is possibly TRBD1 (5 bases). CDR1 and CDR2 from the germline V gene are DFQATT and SNEGSKA (reference sequence). This CDR3 region has 14 residues. The V end lost 2 bases, the J end lost 3 bases, and 13 bases lay between the germline ends. The CDR3 nucleotides are TGCAGTGCTAGAATAACAGGCTCGGACTATGGCTACACCTTC. This sequence encodes CSARITGSDYGYTF.

This clonotype is a singleton in its sample. The chain is built from TRBV4-1 and TRBJ2-1; the match to TRBD2 covers 13 bases. The CDR3 is 18 amino acids. From germline, CDR1 is MGHRA and CDR2 YSYEKL. With 4 bases clipped from V and 8 bases from J, the junction kept 14 bases outside the gene matches. CDR3 sequence (DNA): TGCGCCAGCAGCCGAAGCAGACGACTAGCGGGGGGTGGTTATGAGCAGTTCTTC. This encodes CASSRSRRLAGGGYEQFF.

This clonotype appeared a few times. The chain is built from TRBV11-2 and TRBJ2-1, with 8 bases matching TRBD2. CDR3 size: 19 residues. Trimming removed 2 bases from V and 2 bases from J; junction bases left unmatched: 14. In germline, CDR1 is SGHAT, CDR2 FQNNGV. This chain's CDR3 is CASSLRVAGRDPTYNEQFF. CDR3 in DNA: TGTGCCAGCAGCTTAAGGGTAGCGGGGCGGGACCCTACCTACAATGAGCAGTTCTTC. The entire variable domain, with the rest obtained from reference TRBV11-2 and TRBJ2-1, is as follows: EAGVAQSPRYKIIEKRQSVAFWCNPISGHATLYWYQQILGQGPKLLIQFQNNGVVDDSQLPKDRFSAERLKGVDSTLKIQPAKLEDSAVYLCASSLRVAGRDPTYNEQFFGPGTRLTVL.

V is TRBV7-2 and J is TRBJ2-5, with 15 bases that match TRBD2. The V segment lost 4 bases and the J segment 4 bases; nucleotides outside the gene matches: 4. This CDR3 has 16 residues. CDR1 is SGHTA and CDR2 is FQGNSA in the germline V gene. The CDR3 loop is CASSWGLAGGRETQYF. The CDR3 DNA reads TGTGCCAGCAGCTGGGGACTAGCGGGAGGTAGAGAGACCCAGTACTTC.

The chain is built from TRBV19 and TRBJ2-7; tentatively, D is TRBD2 (5 bases). In germline, CDR1 is LNHDA, CDR2 SQIVND (reference sequence). The CDR3 totals 16 residues. V shed 2 bases and J shed 5 bases, with 19 bases lying between them. As DNA, the CDR3 is TGTGCCAGTAGTATATCTTCCTGGAGCTACGGGGACGAGCAGTACTTC. Its protein is CASSISSWSYGDEQYF.

This clonotype was counted a single time. This chain links TRBV6-2 or TRBV6-3 with TRBJ2-5, with D possibly called TRBD1 or TRBD2 (5 bases each). Germline CDR1 is MNHEY and CDR2 is SVGEGT. The CDR3 totals 15 residues. V was clipped by 2 bases and J by 5 bases, with 15 bases between them. The CDR3 protein is CASSYPLGGPETQYF. CDR3 DNA: TGTGCCAGCAGTTACCCACTTGGGGGTCCCGAGACCCAGTACTTC.

In this sample, this clonotype turned up many times. Here the CDR3 reads CASSYSGTGAYEQYF. CDR3 coding DNA: TGTGCCAGCAGCTACTCCGGGACGGGAGCCTACGAGCAGTACTTC. V gene TRBV7-8 combines with J gene TRBJ2-7; D is possibly TRBD2 (6 bases). This CDR3 is 15 amino acids long. V shed 4 bases and J shed 2 bases, with 15 bases lying between them. CDR1 is SGHVS, CDR2 FQNEAQ, per germline.

V usage is TRBV5-1 and J usage is TRBJ1-1; D gene ambiguous. Deletions cut 3 bases from V and 8 bases from J, with 14 bases between. The CDR3 length is 13 residues. Germline V gene data show CDR1 as SGHRS and CDR2 as YFSETQ. The chain's CDR3 is CASSSRPQVEAFF. The CDR3 DNA reads as TGCGCCAGCAGCTCAAGGCCGCAGGTCGAAGCTTTCTTT.

J is TRBJ1-1 and V is TRBV24-1; a possible D gene is TRBD1 (5 bases). CDR1 is KGHDR, CDR2 SFDVKD, per germline. Trimming shortened V by 4 bases and J by 7 bases, and 18 bases separated the two germline ends. This CDR3 has 15 residues. The DNA of the CDR3 is TGTGCCACCAGTGAATTCAGGGACGGAAGACTTGAAGCTTTCTTT. Protein: CATSEFRDGRLEAFF.

This clonotype has just a few counts. The junction differs from germline at one of its ends, possibly a read error. The chain joins TRBV27 to TRBJ2-7; D is unresolved. The V gene's germline CDR1 is MNHEY and CDR2 SMNVEV (reference sequence). The CDR3 has 13 amino acids. The CDR3 here is CASSISSVDEQYF. The DNA of the CDR3 is TGTGCCAGCAGTATATCGTCGGTGGACGAGCAGTACTTC.

This clonotype was observed a handful of times. The rearrangement links TRBV7-2 to TRBJ1-5; perhaps TRBD1 as D (6 bases). The CDR3 spans 13 residues. Germline assignment: CDR1 SGHTA and CDR2 FQGNSA. Trimming cost V 5 bases and J 15 bases, with 20 bases left between them. CDR3 protein: CASSLHRDTRRHF. The CDR3 DNA sequence: TGTGCCAGCAGCCTCCACCGGGACACCCGACGGCATTTT.

The genes are TRBV3-1 and TRBJ1-1, with D perhaps matching TRBD1 (5 bases). Germline loops: CDR1 LGHDT, CDR2 YNNKEL (reference sequence). The CDR3 length is 13 residues. The V and J ends lost 4 bases and 11 bases respectively, with 17 bases between them. This chain's CDR3 is CASSPGAARWAFF. The CDR3, as DNA: TGTGCCAGCAGCCCCGGGGCCGCACGGTGGGCTTTCTTT.

This clonotype was observed a handful of times. This chain joins TRBV6-5 and TRBJ1-5, with D tentatively TRBD1 (6 bases). The CDR3 is made up of 13 amino acids. CDR1 is MNHEY, CDR2 SVGAGI, per germline. V lost 6 bases and J 6 bases, leaving 12 bases between the germline ends. CDR3 protein: CASRGAPGQPQHF. For the CDR3, the DNA is TGTGCCAGCAGGGGGGCACCAGGTCAGCCCCAGCATTTT.

This clonotype was detected a few times. V is TRBV12-3 or TRBV12-4 and J is TRBJ1-5, with D maybe TRBD1 (5 bases). CDR3 length: 15 amino acids. V dropped 5 bases and J dropped 3 bases, with 14 bases sitting between them. The CDR3 loop reads CASSSLGGPNQPQHF. The CDR3 DNA follows: TGTGCCAGCAGTAGCTTGGGGGGACCCAATCAGCCCCAGCATTTT.

The chain combines TRBV7-2 with TRBJ2-3; 9 nucleotides match TRBD2. The CDR3 loop spans 16 amino acids. The V and J ends lost 5 bases and 2 bases, in that order; junction bases with no gene match: 8. From germline, CDR1 is SGHTA and CDR2 FQGNSA. The CDR3 sequence: CASSAASGAYTDTQYF. The CDR3 DNA reads as TGTGCCAGCAGCGCCGCTAGCGGGGCCTACACAGATACGCAGTATTTT.

The chain combines TRBV7-4 with TRBJ2-3; 7 positions match TRBD2. The CDR3 is 14 residues long. CDR1 SGHVT and CDR2 SQSDAQ come from the germline V gene. V lost 4 bases, J lost 6 bases, and 7 bases stayed unmatched. The CDR3 reads CASSSSGTTDTQYF. The CDR3 DNA follows: TGTGCCAGCAGCTCCTCCGGGACTACCGATACGCAGTATTTT.

This clonotype came up a few times. The genes are TRBV11-2 and TRBJ2-7, with 7 bases lining up with TRBD1. The germline gives CDR1 SGHAT, CDR2 FQNNGV. V shed 1 base, J shed 2 bases, and the junction held 5 bases outside the gene matches. The CDR3 totals 15 residues. The CDR3 DNA is TGTGCCAGCAGCTTAGTGTGGGACAGCGCCTACGAGCAGTACTTC. Amino acids: CASSLVWDSAYEQYF.

The chain carries TRBV2 and TRBJ2-7, with no clear D. The germline CDR1 and CDR2 sequences are SNHLY and FYNNEI. V lost 6 bases and J lost 2, with 20 bases in between. The CDR3 runs 16 residues. The CDR3 reads CASRARASSLAYEQYF. CDR3 coding DNA: TGTGCCAGCAGGGCACGGGCGAGTTCTTTGGCCTACGAGCAGTACTTC.

J is TRBJ2-1 and V is TRBV7-9; 8 nucleotides line up with TRBD1. From germline, CDR1 is SEHNR and CDR2 FQNEAQ (reference sequence). V gave up 5 bases and J gave up 4 bases; unmatched junction bases: 10. The CDR3 spans 16 residues. CDR3 region: CASSTEQGVSYNEQFF. The CDR3 DNA reads TGTGCCAGCAGCACGGAACAGGGGGTATCATACAATGAGCAGTTCTTC.